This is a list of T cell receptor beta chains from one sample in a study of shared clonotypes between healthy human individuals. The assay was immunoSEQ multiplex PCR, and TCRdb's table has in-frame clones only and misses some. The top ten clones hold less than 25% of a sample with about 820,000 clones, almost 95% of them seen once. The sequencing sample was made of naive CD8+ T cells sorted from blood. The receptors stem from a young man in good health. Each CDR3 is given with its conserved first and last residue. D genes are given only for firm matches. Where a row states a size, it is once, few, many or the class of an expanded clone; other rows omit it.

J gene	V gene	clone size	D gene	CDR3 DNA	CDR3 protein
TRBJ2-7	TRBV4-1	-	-	TGCGCCAGCAGCCATCCTGGCGGTGGCGCTTCCTACGAGCAGTACTTC	CASSHPGGGASYEQYF
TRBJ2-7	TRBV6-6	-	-	TGTGCCAGCAGTTACAGACTACCAAGAGGGACCTACGAGCAGTACTTC	CASSYRLPRGTYEQYF
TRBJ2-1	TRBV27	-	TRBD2	TGTGCCAGCAGTTTCCCGCTTACTAGCGGCAACAATGAGCAGTTCTTC	CASSFPLTSGNNEQFF
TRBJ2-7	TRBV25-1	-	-	TGTGCCAGCAGTGAATCTGGCCCGTTCTACGAGCAGTACTTC	CASSESGPFYEQYF
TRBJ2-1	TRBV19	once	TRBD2	TGTGCCAGTACCCAGAGGGCGGGACTAGCGGGATATGAGCAGTTCTTC	CASTQRAGLAGYEQFF
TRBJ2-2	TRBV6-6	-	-	TGTGCCAGCAGTTACTCGGCGGAGAGGAACACCGGGGAGCTGTTTTTT	CASSYSAERNTGELFF
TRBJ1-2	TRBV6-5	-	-	TGTGCCAGCAGTTACGGGCAGCCGACCGGCTACACCTTC	CASSYGQPTGYTF
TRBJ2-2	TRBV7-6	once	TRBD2	TGTGCCAGCAGCCAAGGACTAGCGGGAGGGGAGCTGTTTTTT	CASSQGLAGGELFF
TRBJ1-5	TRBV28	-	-	TGTGCCAGCAGTTTATATCGAAATGGGAGGGGGTATCAGCCCCAGCATTTT	CASSLYRNGRGYQPQHF
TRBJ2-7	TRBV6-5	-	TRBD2	TGTGCCAGCAGTTACTCCCCTAGCGGACCCTCCTACGAGCAGTACTTC	CASSYSPSGPSYEQYF
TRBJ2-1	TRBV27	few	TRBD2	TGTGCCAGCAGTTTAACGGCGGGAGCCTACAATGAGCAGTTCTTC	CASSLTAGAYNEQFF
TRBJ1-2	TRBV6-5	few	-	TGTGCCAGCAGTTGGACGACAGACCCCTATGGCTACACCTTC	CASSWTTDPYGYTF
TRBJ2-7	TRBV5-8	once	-	TGTGCCAGCAGCTGGGGAGCCTCCTACGAGCAGTACTTC	CASSWGASYEQYF
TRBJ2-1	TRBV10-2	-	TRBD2	TGCGCCAGCAGTGAGCTTAGCGGGAGGTCGGACAATGAGCAGTTCTTC	CASSELSGRSDNEQFF
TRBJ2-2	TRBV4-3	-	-	TGCGCCAGCAGCCAAGAGCTATCCATGTGGACCGGGGAGCTGTTTTTT	CASSQELSMWTGELFF
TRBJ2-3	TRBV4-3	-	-	TGCGCCAGCAGCCCCAGGGCGGCGGGCCTAACAGATACGCAGTATTTT	CASSPRAAGLTDTQYF
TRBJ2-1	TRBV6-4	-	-	TGTGCCAGCAGACTGACTCCTGGACTCGCCGACAATGAGCAGTTCTTC	CASRLTPGLADNEQFF
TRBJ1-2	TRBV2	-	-	TGTGCCAGCAGAGTTACACAAGACTATGGCTACACCTTC	CASRVTQDYGYTF
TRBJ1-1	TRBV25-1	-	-	TGTGCCAGCAGTGACAAGAACACTGAAGCTTTCTTT	CASSDKNTEAFF
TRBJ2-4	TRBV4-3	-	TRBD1	TGCGCCAGCAGCCACTCGGGACAGGGGTCCAAAAACATTCAGTACTTC	CASSHSGQGSKNIQYF
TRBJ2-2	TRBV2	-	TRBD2	TGTGCCAGCGTACTAGCGGAAGAGCCGAACACCGGGGAGCTGTTTTTT	CASVLAEEPNTGELFF
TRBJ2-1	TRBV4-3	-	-	TGCGCCAGCAGCCAAGATTGGGGGGTCGACCGCCATGAGCAGTTCTTC	CASSQDWGVDRHEQFF
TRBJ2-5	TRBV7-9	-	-	TGTGCCACTAGAAGGGGGAGGACCCAGTACTTC	CATRRGRTQYF
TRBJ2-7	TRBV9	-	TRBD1	TGTGCCAGCAGCGTATACGGGACAGATGGGTACGAGCAGTACTTC	CASSVYGTDGYEQYF
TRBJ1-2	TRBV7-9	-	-	TGTGCCAGCAGCTTACCCCCCGCCAGGGAGGAAGGCGGCTACACCTTC	CASSLPPAREEGGYTF
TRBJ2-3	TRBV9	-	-	TGTGCCAGCAGCATGACTAGTTTCCCCACAGATACGCAGTATTTT	CASSMTSFPTDTQYF
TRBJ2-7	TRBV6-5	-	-	TGTGCCAGCAGTCACAAACCCGACTACGAGCAGTACTTC	CASSHKPDYEQYF
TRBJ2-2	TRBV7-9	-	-	TGTGCCAGCAGCTTGGTAAACTGGCAGGGGAACACCGGGGAGCTGTTTTTT	CASSLVNWQGNTGELFF
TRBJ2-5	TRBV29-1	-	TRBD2	TGCAGCGTGGAGACTAGCCCGAAGACCCAGTACTTC	CSVETSPKTQYF
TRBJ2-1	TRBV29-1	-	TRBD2	TGCAGTTCCGGAAGGTTGGGAGGGGCGAATGAGCAGTTCTTC	CSSGRLGGANEQFF
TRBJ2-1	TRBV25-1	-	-	TGTGCCAGCATTAGCGGACGCGAGCAGTTCTTC	CASISGREQFF
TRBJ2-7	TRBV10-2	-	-	TGCGCCAGCGCGAATCTTGGCGAGCAGTACTTC	CASANLGEQYF
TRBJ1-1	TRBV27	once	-	TGTGCCAGCAAATGGGGGGGCTCTGAAGCTTTCTTT	CASKWGGSEAFF
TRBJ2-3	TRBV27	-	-	TGTGCCAGCAGTTTGGAGACAGGGAGGACAGATACGCAGTATTTT	CASSLETGRTDTQYF
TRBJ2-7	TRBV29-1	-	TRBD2	TGCAGCGTTGAATTACCTAGCGGGAACCACGAGCAGTACTTC	CSVELPSGNHEQYF
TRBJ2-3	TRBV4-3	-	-	TGCGCCAGCAGCCAATTAGCGGATGCCACAGATACGCAGTATTTT	CASSQLADATDTQYF
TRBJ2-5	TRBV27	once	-	TGTGCCAGCAGTGACTATAGGGGTTCGGGTAGGGAGACCCAGTACTTC	CASSDYRGSGRETQYF
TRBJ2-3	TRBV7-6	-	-	TGTGCCAGCAGCTTAGCGAAGAGTGGAGCCAACAATACGCAGTATTTT	CASSLAKSGANNTQYF
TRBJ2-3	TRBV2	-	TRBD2	TGTGCCAGCTCAACAACGGGAGGGCCCAGAGATACGCAGTATTTT	CASSTTGGPRDTQYF
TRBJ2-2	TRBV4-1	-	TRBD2	TGCGCCAGCAGCCACCGAATTGGGACTAGCGGGGGAGCCGGGGAGCTGTTTTTT	CASSHRIGTSGGAGELFF
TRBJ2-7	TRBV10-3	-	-	TGTGCCATCAGTGAGAATTCCTACGAGCAGTACTTC	CAISENSYEQYF
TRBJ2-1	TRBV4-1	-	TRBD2	TGCGCCAGCAGCCAAGCTATGGGACTAAACAATGAGCAGTTCTTC	CASSQAMGLNNEQFF
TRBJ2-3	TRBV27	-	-	TGTGCCAGCAGTTCCAGGAGATACGGGCAGTATTTT	CASSSRRYGQYF
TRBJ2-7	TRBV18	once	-	TGTGCCAGCTCACCAAGACCGGCACCCAGGTTCGAGCAGTACTTC	CASSPRPAPRFEQYF
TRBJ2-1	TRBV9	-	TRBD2	TGTGCCAGCAGTACCAGCGGGAGGGCCGACAATGAGCAGTTCTTC	CASSTSGRADNEQFF
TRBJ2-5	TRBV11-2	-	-	TGTGCCAGCAGCTTAGCGGTATCCGCGGCAGAGACCCAGTACTTC	CASSLAVSAAETQYF
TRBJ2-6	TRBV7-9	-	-	TGTGCCAGCAGCTTACCTCTAGCCAACGTCCTGACTTTC	CASSLPLANVLTF
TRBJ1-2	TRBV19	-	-	TGTGCCAGTAGTATTACGGGCAGGGGCGACTATGGCTACACCTTC	CASSITGRGDYGYTF
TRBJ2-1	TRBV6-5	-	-	TGTGCCAGCACCTTACCCCCTAGGGAGCAGTTCTTC	CASTLPPREQFF
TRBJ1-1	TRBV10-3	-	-	TGTGCCATCGCGTCCGGGGCTCTGGGGACTGAAGCTTTCTTT	CAIASGALGTEAFF
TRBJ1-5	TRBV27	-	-	TGTGCCAGCAGTCAGACAGAAAATCAGCCCCAGCATTTT	CASSQTENQPQHF
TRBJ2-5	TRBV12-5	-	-	TGTGCTAGTGCCCCCCCCGACCCCGGTCAAGAGACCCAGTACTTC	CASAPPDPGQETQYF
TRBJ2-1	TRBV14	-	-	TGTGCCAGCAGCCCAAGAGTAGGGGGCAATGAGCAGTTCTTC	CASSPRVGGNEQFF